This T cell receptor (beta chain) was observed in a study of shared T cell receptors in the human thymus. Clones were read by immunoSEQ multiplex PCR, and TCRdb kept only the in-frame ones, dropping some. The table shows around 340,000 clones, with around 93% occurring only once. There are 16 residues in the CDR3. Between the trimmed V and J ends, which lost 10 bases and 4 bases, there was a span of 22 bases. From germline, CDR1 is SNHLY and CDR2 FYNNEI. The sequence was obtained from a human donor. The sample consisted of thymocytes. The chain has TRBV2 and TRBJ1-4; D is undetermined. CDR3 residues: CATIGSPGLVNEKLFF. CDR3 DNA sequence: TGTGCCACCATAGGATCCCCGGGTCTAGTTAATGAAAAACTGTTTTTT.